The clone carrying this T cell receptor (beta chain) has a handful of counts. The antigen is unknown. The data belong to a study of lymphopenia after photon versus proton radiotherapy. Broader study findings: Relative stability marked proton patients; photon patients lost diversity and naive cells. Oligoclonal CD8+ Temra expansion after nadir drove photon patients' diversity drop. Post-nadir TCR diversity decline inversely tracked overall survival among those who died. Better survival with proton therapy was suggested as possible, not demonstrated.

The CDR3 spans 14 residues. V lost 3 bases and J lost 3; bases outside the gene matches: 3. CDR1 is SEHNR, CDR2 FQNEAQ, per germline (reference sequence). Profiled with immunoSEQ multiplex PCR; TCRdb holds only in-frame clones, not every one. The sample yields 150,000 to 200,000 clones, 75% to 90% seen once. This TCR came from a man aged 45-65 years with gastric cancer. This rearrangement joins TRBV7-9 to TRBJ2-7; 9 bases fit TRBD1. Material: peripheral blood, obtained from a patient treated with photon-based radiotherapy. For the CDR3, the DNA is TGTGCCAGCAGCTTCACAGGGGGCAACTACGAGCAGTACTTC. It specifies CASSFTGGNYEQYF.